Here is one T cell receptor beta chain with its context. Its antigen is still unknown. This entry comes from a study of cytomegalovirus exposure and HLA in healthy donors. Regarding the study as a whole: Later analysis showed most CMV-associated TCR beta chains appearing HLA-restricted. Accounts indicate the classifier identified cytomegalovirus status with strong specificity and sensitivity.

Germline V gene lookup returns CDR1 SGDLS and CDR2 YYNGEE. The junction had 4 bases not matched to a gene; V was cut back by 4 bases and J by 1 base. This CDR3 is 15 amino acids long. Amplification used 60 Vbeta primers and 13 Jbeta primers. Sequencing used immunoSEQ multiplex PCR; TCRdb keeps in-frame clones, though not all of them. The sample has about 120,000 clones, around 76% seen once. This receptor was obtained from a man aged 55 to 70 in good health and CMV-seropositive. Material: PBMCs. The genes are TRBV9 and TRBJ1-5, with TRBD1 matching over 8 bases. The CDR3 spells CASSPGQVSNQPQHF. CDR3 DNA: TGTGCCAGCAGCCCGGGACAGGTCAGCAATCAGCCCCAGCATTTT.